This T cell receptor beta chain stems from a study of cytomegalovirus exposure and HLA in healthy donors. 13 Jbeta primers and 60 Vbeta primers were used for the PCR. Here immunoSEQ multiplex PCR was the method, and the copy in TCRdb shows in-frame clones only, minus some. The sample lists over 200,000 clones; about 80% were seen once. J lost 4 bases, V lost 1 base, and 6 bases had no gene match. Germline CDR1 and CDR2: MDHEN and SYDVKM. The CDR3 length is 15 residues. There are a few counts of this clone. This rearrangement joins TRBV28 to TRBJ1-1; 7 positions agree with TRBD1. Sequencing input: PBMCs. This receptor was taken from a woman in her thirties or forties in good health and CMV-seronegative. The CDR3 loop reads CASSLSATGPTEAFF. In nucleotides, the CDR3 is TGTGCCAGCAGTTTATCCGCGACAGGGCCCACTGAAGCTTTCTTT.